The T cell receptor (beta chain) described here comes from a study of T cells in Graves' hyperthyroidism and ophthalmopathy. The sample holds a few counts of this clonotype. This CDR3 spans 14 amino acids. V was trimmed by 2 bases and J by 6 bases, leaving 13 bases between them. The V gene's germline CDR1 is LNHDA and CDR2 SQIVND (reference sequence). There were TCR beta CDR3 regions amplified from RNA transcripts. The TCR CDR3 first-round RT-PCR relied on the HTBI primer set. TCRdb reanalysed the multiplex PCR reads using MiXCR and keeps one entry per CDR3 protein. The data contain approximately 400,000 distinct CDR3 sequences, 15% to 18% of them singletons. Graves' hyperthyroidism was deemed stable given no ophthalmopathy progression within 18 months. Uncontrolled infection, other autoimmune disease, pregnancy or lactation disqualified patients from enrolment.

This TCR derives from a woman younger than 35 with Graves' hyperthyroidism. The source material was blood. The gene calls are TRBV19 and TRBJ1-1, with D possibly being TRBD1 (5 bases). The CDR3 protein is CASSISVRAAEAFF. The CDR3 nucleotides are TGTGCCAGTAGTATATCGGTCAGGGCTGCTGAAGCTTTCTTT. Based on the CDR3 plus reference TRBV19 and TRBJ1-1, the full variable domain is DGGITQSPKYLFRKEGQNVTLSCEQNLNHDAMYWYRQDPGQGLRLIYYSQIVNDFQKGDIAEGYSVSREKKESFPLTVTSAQKNPTAFYLCASSISVRAAEAFFGQGTRLTVV.